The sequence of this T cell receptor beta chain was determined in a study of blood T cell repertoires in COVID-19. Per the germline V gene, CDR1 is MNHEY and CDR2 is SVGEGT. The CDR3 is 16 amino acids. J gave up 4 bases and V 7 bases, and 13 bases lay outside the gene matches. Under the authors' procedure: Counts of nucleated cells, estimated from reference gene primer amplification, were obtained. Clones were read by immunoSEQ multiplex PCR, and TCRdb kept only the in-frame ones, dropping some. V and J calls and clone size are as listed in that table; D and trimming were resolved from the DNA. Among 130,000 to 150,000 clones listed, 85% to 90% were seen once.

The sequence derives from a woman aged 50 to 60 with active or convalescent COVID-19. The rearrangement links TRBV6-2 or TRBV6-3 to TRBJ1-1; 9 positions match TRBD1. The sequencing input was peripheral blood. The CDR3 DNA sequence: TGTGCCAGCACCCCTTCCGGACAGGGGATAGGCACTGAAGCTTTCTTT. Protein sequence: CASTPSGQGIGTEAFF.